This T cell receptor (beta chain) was found in a study of blood T cell repertoires in COVID-19. For the study at large: The United States, Italy and Spain provided the acute and convalescent COVID-19 samples.

In the authors' workflow: Counts of nucleated cells, estimated from reference gene primer amplification, were obtained. Some clones are missing from TCRdb's copy, which holds only in-frame ones; the method was immunoSEQ multiplex PCR. That table is the source of V, J and clone size, and D and trimming were worked out from the DNA. The sample has roughly 200,000 clones; 75% to 85% are singletons. The CDR3 runs 14 residues. Trimming took 4 bases from V and 4 from J, leaving 13 bases between them. Per the germline V gene, CDR1 is LGHDT and CDR2 is YNNKEL (reference sequence). Seattle's enrolled individuals joined amid active infection and were then monitored longitudinally.

The rearrangement uses TRBV3-1 (or the pseudogene TRBV3-2) and TRBJ1-2; unclear D gene. Source material: peripheral blood. This TCR came from a woman aged 35 to 49 with COVID-19, enrolled during active disease. This CDR3 reads CASSPGSHSYGYTF. The CDR3 region has the DNA TGTGCCAGCAGCCCGGGGTCCCACTCCTATGGCTACACCTTC.